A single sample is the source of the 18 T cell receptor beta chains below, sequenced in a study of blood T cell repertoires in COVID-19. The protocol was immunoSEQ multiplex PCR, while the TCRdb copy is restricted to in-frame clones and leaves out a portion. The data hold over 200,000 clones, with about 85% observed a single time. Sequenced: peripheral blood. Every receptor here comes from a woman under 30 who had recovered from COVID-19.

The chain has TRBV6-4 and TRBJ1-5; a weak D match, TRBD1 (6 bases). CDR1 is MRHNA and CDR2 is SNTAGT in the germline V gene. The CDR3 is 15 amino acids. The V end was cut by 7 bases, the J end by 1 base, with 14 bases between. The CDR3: CASIQTGGSNQPQHF. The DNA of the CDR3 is TGTGCCAGCATCCAGACAGGAGGAAGCAATCAGCCCCAGCATTTT.

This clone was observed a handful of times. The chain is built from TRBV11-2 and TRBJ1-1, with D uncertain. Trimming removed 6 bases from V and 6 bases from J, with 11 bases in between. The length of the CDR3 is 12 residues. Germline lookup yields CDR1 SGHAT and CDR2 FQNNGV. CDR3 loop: CASSMGSAEAFF. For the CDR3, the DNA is TGTGCCAGCAGTATGGGTAGCGCTGAAGCTTTCTTT.

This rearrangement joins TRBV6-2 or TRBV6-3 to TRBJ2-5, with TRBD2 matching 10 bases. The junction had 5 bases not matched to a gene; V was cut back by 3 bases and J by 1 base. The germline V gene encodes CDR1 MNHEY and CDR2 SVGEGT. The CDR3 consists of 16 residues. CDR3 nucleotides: TGTGCCAGCAGTTATCCCGAGCGGGAGGGCCAAGAGACCCAGTACTTC. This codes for CASSYPEREGQETQYF.

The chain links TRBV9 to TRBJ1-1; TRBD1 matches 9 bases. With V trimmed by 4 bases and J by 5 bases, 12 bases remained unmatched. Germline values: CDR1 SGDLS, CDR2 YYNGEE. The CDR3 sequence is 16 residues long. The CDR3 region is CASSKVPGTGWTEAFF. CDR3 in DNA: TGTGCCAGCAGCAAAGTACCCGGGACAGGGTGGACTGAAGCTTTCTTT.

This CDR3 is CASSPGQVRSGYTF. CDR3 coding DNA: TGTGCCAGCAGCCCCGGACAGGTCAGGAGTGGCTACACCTTC. V is TRBV7-6 and J is TRBJ1-2, with 7 bases aligning to TRBD1. The CDR3 consists of 14 residues. With 5 bases clipped from V and 7 bases from J, the junction kept 10 bases outside the gene matches. Germline V gene data show CDR1 as SGHVS and CDR2 as FNYEAQ. Full variable domain (outside the CDR3, taken from reference TRBV7-6 and TRBJ1-2): GAGVSQSPRYKVTKRGQDVALRCDPISGHVSLYWYRQALGQGPEFLTYFNYEAQQDKSGLPNDRFSAERPEGSISTLTIQRTEQRDSAMYRCASSPGQVRSGYTFGSGTRLTVV.

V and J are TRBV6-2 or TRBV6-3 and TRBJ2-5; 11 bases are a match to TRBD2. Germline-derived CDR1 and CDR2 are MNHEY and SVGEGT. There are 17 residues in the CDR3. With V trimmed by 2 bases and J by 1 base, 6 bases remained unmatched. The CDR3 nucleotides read TGTGCCAGCAGTTACCGCGGACTAGCGGGCCCCCAAGAGACCCAGTACTTC. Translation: CASSYRGLAGPQETQYF.

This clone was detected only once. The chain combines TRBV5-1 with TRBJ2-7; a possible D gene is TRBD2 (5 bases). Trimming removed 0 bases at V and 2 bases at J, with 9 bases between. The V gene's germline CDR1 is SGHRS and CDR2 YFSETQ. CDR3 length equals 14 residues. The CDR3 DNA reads TGCGCCAGCAGCTTGGCGGGGAACCCCTACGAGCAGTACTTC. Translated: CASSLAGNPYEQYF.

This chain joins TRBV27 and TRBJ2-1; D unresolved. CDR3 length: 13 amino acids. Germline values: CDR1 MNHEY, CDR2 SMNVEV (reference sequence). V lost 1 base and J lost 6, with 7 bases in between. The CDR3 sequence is CASSLFDTNEQFF. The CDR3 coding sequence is TGTGCCAGCAGTTTATTTGACACCAATGAGCAGTTCTTC.

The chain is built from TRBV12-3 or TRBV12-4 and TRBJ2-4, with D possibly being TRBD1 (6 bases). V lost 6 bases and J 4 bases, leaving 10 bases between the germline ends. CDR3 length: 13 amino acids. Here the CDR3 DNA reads TGTGCCAGCAGCCCGACAGGAAAAAACATTCAGTACTTC. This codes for CASSPTGKNIQYF.

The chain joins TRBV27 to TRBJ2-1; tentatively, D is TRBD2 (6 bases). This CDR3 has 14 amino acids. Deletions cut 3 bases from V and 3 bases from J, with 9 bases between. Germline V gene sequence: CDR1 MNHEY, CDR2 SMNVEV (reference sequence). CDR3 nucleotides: TGTGCCAGCAGTTTGGGGGGAAACTACAATGAGCAGTTCTTC. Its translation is CASSLGGNYNEQFF.

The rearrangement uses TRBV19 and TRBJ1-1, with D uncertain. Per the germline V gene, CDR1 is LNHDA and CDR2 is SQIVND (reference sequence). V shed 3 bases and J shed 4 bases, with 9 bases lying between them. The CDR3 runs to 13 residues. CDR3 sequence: CASSIGISTEAFF. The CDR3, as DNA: TGTGCCAGTAGTATCGGGATATCCACTGAAGCTTTCTTT.

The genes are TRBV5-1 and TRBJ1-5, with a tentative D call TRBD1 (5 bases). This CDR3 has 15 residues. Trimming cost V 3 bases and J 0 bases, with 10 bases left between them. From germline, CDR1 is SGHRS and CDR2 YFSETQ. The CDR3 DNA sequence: TGCGCCAGCAGCTCAGGGATCGATAGCAATCAGCCCCAGCATTTT. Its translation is CASSSGIDSNQPQHF.

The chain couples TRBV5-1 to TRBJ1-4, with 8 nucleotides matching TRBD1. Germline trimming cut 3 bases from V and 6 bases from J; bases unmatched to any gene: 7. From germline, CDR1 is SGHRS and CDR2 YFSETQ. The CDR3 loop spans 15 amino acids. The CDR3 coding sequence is TGCGCCAGCAGCTCCTCAGGGGGCGGATATGAAAAACTGTTTTTT. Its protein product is CASSSSGGGYEKLFF.

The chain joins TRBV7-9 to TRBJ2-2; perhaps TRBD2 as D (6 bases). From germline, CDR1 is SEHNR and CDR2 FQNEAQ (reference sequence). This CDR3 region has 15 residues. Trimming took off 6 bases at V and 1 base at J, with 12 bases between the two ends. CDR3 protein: CASSMWDLNTGELFF. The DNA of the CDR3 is TGTGCCAGCAGTATGTGGGACTTGAACACCGGGGAGCTGTTTTTT.

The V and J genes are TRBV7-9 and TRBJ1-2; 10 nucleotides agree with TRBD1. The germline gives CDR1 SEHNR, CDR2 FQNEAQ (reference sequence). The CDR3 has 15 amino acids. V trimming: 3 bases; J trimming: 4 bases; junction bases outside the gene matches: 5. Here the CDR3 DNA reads TGTGCCAGCAGCTTGACAGGGGGCGCCGGCTATGGCTACACCTTC. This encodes CASSLTGGAGYGYTF.

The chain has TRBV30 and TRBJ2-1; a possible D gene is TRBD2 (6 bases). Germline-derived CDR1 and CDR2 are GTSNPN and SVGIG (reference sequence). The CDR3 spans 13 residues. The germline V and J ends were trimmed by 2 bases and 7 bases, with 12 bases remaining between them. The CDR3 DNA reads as TGTGCCTGGAGTCGCCCGGCGGGGAATGAGCAGTTCTTC. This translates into CAWSRPAGNEQFF.

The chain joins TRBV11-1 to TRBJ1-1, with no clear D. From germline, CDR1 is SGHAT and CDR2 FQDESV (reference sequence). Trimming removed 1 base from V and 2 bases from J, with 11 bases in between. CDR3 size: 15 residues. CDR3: CASSLGNGRNTEAFF. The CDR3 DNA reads TGTGCCAGCAGCTTAGGCAACGGTCGAAACACTGAAGCTTTCTTT.

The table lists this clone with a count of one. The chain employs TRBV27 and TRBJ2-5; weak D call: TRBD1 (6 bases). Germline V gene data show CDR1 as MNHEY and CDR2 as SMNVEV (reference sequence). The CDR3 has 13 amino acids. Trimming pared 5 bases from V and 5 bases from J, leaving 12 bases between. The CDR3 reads CASSPQGWETQYF. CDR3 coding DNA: TGTGCCAGCAGTCCACAGGGCTGGGAGACCCAGTACTTC.